The 11 T cell receptor beta chains below come from one sample, sequenced in a study of cytotoxic CD8 clonotypes in ibrutinib-treated CLL listed by TCRdb under 2021. The library was obtained by the immunoSEQ multiplex PCR assay. TCRdb carries this immuneACCESS record with in-frame sequences only. Its versions omit some clonotypes, under half of them owing to an unresolved V gene in the studies checked, with the rest unexplained. For this sample the table gives approximately 140,000 clones, of which approximately 77% were detected only once. About 27% of the sample goes to the ten largest clones. The sample's time point label, decoded: approximately eleven months on ibrutinib. The specimen comprised PBMCs, sampled after 12 months of ibrutinib treatment. Receptor source: a human donor with chronic lymphocytic leukemia.

The chain is built from TRBV14 and TRBJ1-2; 7 nucleotides align to TRBD1. CDR1 and CDR2 from the germline V gene are SGHDN and FVKESK. V was clipped by 1 base and J by 7 bases; unmatched bases: 15. The CDR3 extends over 17 amino acids. CDR3: CASSQVMSGTDPSGYTF. CDR3 DNA: TGTGCCAGCAGCCAAGTAATGTCAGGGACAGACCCTTCTGGCTACACCTTC.

The V call is TRBV30, the J call TRBJ2-1; 10 nucleotides line up with TRBD1. V shed 8 bases and J 6 bases; nucleotides not matched to a gene: 4. Germline values: CDR1 GTSNPN, CDR2 SVGIG (reference sequence). The CDR3 has 12 amino acids. As DNA, the CDR3 is TGTGCCCGACAGGGGGCCTTCAATGAGCAGTTCTTC. Translation gives CARQGAFNEQFF.

The CDR3 loop is CASSGPATSGGPGTDTQYF. Here the CDR3 DNA reads TGTGCCAGCAGTGGACCGGCCACTAGCGGGGGGCCCGGCACAGATACGCAGTATTTT. The chain uses TRBV2 and TRBJ2-3, with 12 bases aligning to TRBD2. From germline, CDR1 is SNHLY and CDR2 FYNNEI. The length of the CDR3 is 19 residues. The ends lost 4 bases at V and 1 base at J; junction bases unmatched: 12.

About this clone itself: Other DNA sequences within the sample encode an identical CDR3. The rearrangement uses TRBV7-3 and TRBJ2-1; D may be TRBD1 or TRBD2 (5 bases each). The length of the CDR3 is 15 residues. Trimming removed 3 bases from V and 0 bases from J, with 9 bases in between. Germline V gene sequence: CDR1 SGHTA, CDR2 FQGTGA. CDR3 sequence: CASSFGGTSYNEQFF. DNA for the CDR3: TGTGCCAGCAGCTTTGGGGGAACCTCCTACAATGAGCAGTTCTTC. Combining the CDR3 with reference TRBV7-3 and TRBJ2-1 gives the whole variable domain GAGVSQTPSNKVTEKGKYVELRCDPISGHTALYWYRQSLGQGPEFLIYFQGTGAADDSGLPNDRFFAVRPEGSVSTLKIQRTERGDSAVYLCASSFGGTSYNEQFFGPGTRLTVL.

This clone was seen just once. The CDR3 DNA reads as TGTGCCAGTGGAACAGGGTCGGGCTATGGCTACACCTTC. This gives the protein CASGTGSGYGYTF. V and J are TRBV19 and TRBJ1-2; tentatively, D is TRBD1 (6 bases). There are 13 residues in the CDR3. Between the trimmed V and J ends, which lost 8 bases and 4 bases, there was a span of 14 bases. Looked up from germline, CDR1 is LNHDA and CDR2 is SQIVND (reference sequence).

The chain recombines TRBV19 with TRBJ2-2, with TRBD1 as a possible D gene (5 bases). Trimming stripped 6 bases from V and 6 bases from J, with 14 bases between. The CDR3 covers 14 residues. Germline CDR1 and CDR2: LNHDA and SQIVND (reference sequence). The CDR3 sequence: CASRTQGTAGELFF. CDR3 coding DNA: TGTGCCAGTAGGACCCAGGGTACCGCCGGGGAGCTGTTTTTT.

The chain carries TRBV28 and TRBJ2-7; TRBD2 matches at 10 bases. The CDR3 contains 14 residues. Germline CDR1 is MDHEN and CDR2 is SYDVKM. V shed 6 bases, J shed 7 bases, and the junction held 9 bases outside the gene matches. This CDR3 reads CASRLAGPSGEQYF. The CDR3 DNA is TGTGCCAGCAGACTAGCGGGACCTTCGGGAGAGCAGTACTTC. The full variable domain, rest sourced from reference TRBV28 and TRBJ2-7, is DVKVTQSSRYLVKRTGEKVFLECVQDMDHENMFWYRQDPGLGLRLIYFSYDVKMKEKGDIPEGYSVSREKKERFSLILESASTNQTSMYLCASRLAGPSGEQYFGPGTRLTVT.

This chain uses TRBV19 with TRBJ2-5; possibly TRBD1 for D (5 bases). CDR1 LNHDA and CDR2 SQIVND come from the germline V gene (reference sequence). V lost 3 bases and J 1 base, leaving 12 bases between the germline ends. This CDR3 has 15 amino acids. Written as DNA, the CDR3 is TGTGCCAGTAGTATCCTACTTACAGGCCAAGAGACCCAGTACTTC. Protein: CASSILLTGQETQYF.

The V gene is TRBV10-2, the J gene TRBJ2-7; 9 bases are a match to TRBD1. V lost 7 bases and J lost 4; bases outside the gene matches: 8. Germline-derived CDR1 and CDR2 are WSHSY and SAAADI. This CDR3 has 14 residues. DNA of the CDR3: TGCGCCAGCAATCAACAGGGGGCGCGTTACGAGCAGTACTTC. This encodes CASNQQGARYEQYF.

This clone was found a few times. The rearrangement uses TRBV14 and TRBJ1-1; 7 nucleotides line up with TRBD1. Germline CDR1 is SGHDN and CDR2 is FVKESK. This CDR3 is built from 14 residues. V was clipped by 2 bases and J by 4 bases; unmatched bases: 4. The CDR3 loop is CASSQTTGFTEAFF. Here the CDR3 DNA reads TGTGCCAGCAGCCAAACGACAGGGTTCACTGAAGCTTTCTTT.

J is TRBJ1-1 and V is TRBV5-4; D gene ambiguous. Trimming stripped 4 bases from V and 1 base from J, with 5 bases between. The CDR3 runs to 12 residues. Germline V gene sequence: CDR1 SGHNT, CDR2 YYREEE (reference sequence). DNA of the CDR3: TGTGCCAGCAGCAAGGGGAACACTGAAGCTTTCTTT. As protein: CASSKGNTEAFF.